Listed below are T cell receptor beta chains from one sample, sequenced in a study of TIL therapy for anti-PD-1-resistant metastatic lung cancer. Sequencing used immunoSEQ multiplex PCR; TCRdb keeps in-frame clones, though not all of them. The sample carries roughly 54,000 clones, roughly 91% recorded once. The sequencing used blood, collected at baseline. Source of these receptors: a person aged 25-80 years with non-small cell lung cancer. Each CDR3 is given with its conserved first and last residue. The order of the fields is CDR3 DNA, CDR3 protein, clone size, J gene, V gene, CDR3 length, D gene. D genes are given only for firm matches. A clone size is listed for some rows: how often the clone was seen (once, few, many), or a class if it is expanded.

cdr3_nt: TGTGCCAGCAGCCCAGGGACAGGGGTACCCCTCCACTTT
cdr3_aa: CASSPGTGVPLHF
clone_size: .
j_call: TRBJ1-6
v_call: TRBV14
cdr3_length: 13
d_call: TRBD1

cdr3_nt: TGTGCCAGCAGTGTGTACAGGACCAATTCACCCCTCCACTTT
cdr3_aa: CASSVYRTNSPLHF
clone_size: .
j_call: TRBJ1-6
v_call: TRBV2
cdr3_length: 14
d_call: .

cdr3_nt: TGTGCCAGCAGTCTTAGCGGGAGGGGGGAGACCCAGTACTTC
cdr3_aa: CASSLSGRGETQYF
clone_size: .
j_call: TRBJ2-5
v_call: TRBV2
cdr3_length: 14
d_call: TRBD2

cdr3_nt: TGTGCCAGCAGCTTAAATCGGGGGCATAATGAAAAACTGTTTTTT
cdr3_aa: CASSLNRGHNEKLFF
clone_size: .
j_call: TRBJ1-4
v_call: TRBV7-2
cdr3_length: 15
d_call: .

cdr3_nt: TGTGCCAGCAGCTTAACGGTGGAGAATGAGCAGTTCTTC
cdr3_aa: CASSLTVENEQFF
clone_size: .
j_call: TRBJ2-1
v_call: TRBV7-3
cdr3_length: 13
d_call: .

cdr3_nt: TGTGCCACCAGTGATAGCCGGGACGGAGCCTACGAGCAGTACTTC
cdr3_aa: CATSDSRDGAYEQYF
clone_size: .
j_call: TRBJ2-7
v_call: TRBV24-1
cdr3_length: 15
d_call: .

cdr3_nt: TGTGCCAGCAGCCAATGGCAGGGGACTAATGAAAAACTGTTTTTT
cdr3_aa: CASSQWQGTNEKLFF
clone_size: .
j_call: TRBJ1-4
v_call: TRBV3-1/TRBV3-2
cdr3_length: 15
d_call: .

cdr3_nt: TGTGCCTGGAGTGTTGGCAGAGCCTACGAGCAGTACTTC
cdr3_aa: CAWSVGRAYEQYF
clone_size: .
j_call: TRBJ2-7
v_call: TRBV30
cdr3_length: 13
d_call: .

cdr3_nt: TGTGCCTGGAGTCAGCAGGACGTGGAGCCCCAGCATTTT
cdr3_aa: CAWSQQDVEPQHF
clone_size: few
j_call: TRBJ1-5
v_call: TRBV30
cdr3_length: 13
d_call: .

cdr3_nt: TGTGCCAGCAGCTTATTGGACTCCCAGGAGATGGCTTTCTTT
cdr3_aa: CASSLLDSQEMAFF
clone_size: .
j_call: TRBJ1-1
v_call: TRBV7-9
cdr3_length: 14
d_call: .

cdr3_nt: TGTGCCAGCAGCTGGGGGCAGGGGGCGATGGGGACAGATACGCAGTATTTT
cdr3_aa: CASSWGQGAMGTDTQYF
clone_size: .
j_call: TRBJ2-3
v_call: TRBV5-6
cdr3_length: 17
d_call: TRBD1